This T cell receptor (beta chain) was sequenced for a study of T cell responses to AZD1222 COVID-19 vaccine. General study findings and limits: Repertoires in all cases were sampled only once the peak T cell response had passed. Donors in the cohort were predominantly white British and more often female, and clonal diversity was possibly underestimated. Unmutated variant regions reportedly attract nearly half of all spike-specific TCRs.

The table came from immunoSEQ multiplex PCR; TCRdb's copy has only in-frame clones and leaves some out. This sample carries approximately 77,000 clones, roughly 85% of them seen once, and the ten largest clones take roughly 3.1%. The germline V gene encodes CDR1 SGHNT and CDR2 YENEEA. Trimming left V 6 bases short and J 5 bases short, with 13 bases between. This CDR3 has 13 amino acids. Turning to this clone: The antigen is undetermined.

The analysis combined second doses at about 4 or about 12 weeks. The sequence was obtained from an adult who received the AZD1222 COVID-19 vaccine. This chain links TRBV11-3 with TRBJ1-1, with D perhaps matching TRBD1 (5 bases). Sample: peripheral blood, taken 28 days after the second AZD1222 dose. The CDR3 region is CASSTPGRTEAFF. The CDR3 bases are TGTGCCAGCAGTACACCAGGGAGGACTGAAGCTTTCTTT. Full variable domain (remainder filled in from reference TRBV11-3 and TRBJ1-1): EAGVVQSPRYKIIEKKQPVAFWCNPISGHNTLYWYLQNLGQGPELLIRYENEEAVDDSQLPKDRFSAERLKGVDSTLKIQPAELGDSAVYLCASSTPGRTEAFFGQGTRLTVV.